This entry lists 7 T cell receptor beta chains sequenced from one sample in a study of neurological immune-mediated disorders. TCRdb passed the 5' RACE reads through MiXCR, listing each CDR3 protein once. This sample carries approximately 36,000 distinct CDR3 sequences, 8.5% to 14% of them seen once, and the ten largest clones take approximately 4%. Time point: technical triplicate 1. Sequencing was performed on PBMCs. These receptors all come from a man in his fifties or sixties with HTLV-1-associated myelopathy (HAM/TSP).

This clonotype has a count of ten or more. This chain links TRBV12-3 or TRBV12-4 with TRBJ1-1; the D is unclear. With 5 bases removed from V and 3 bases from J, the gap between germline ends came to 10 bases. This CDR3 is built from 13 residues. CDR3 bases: TGTGCCAGCAGTACAGCCGAACACACTGAAGCTTTCTTT. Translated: CASSTAEHTEAFF.

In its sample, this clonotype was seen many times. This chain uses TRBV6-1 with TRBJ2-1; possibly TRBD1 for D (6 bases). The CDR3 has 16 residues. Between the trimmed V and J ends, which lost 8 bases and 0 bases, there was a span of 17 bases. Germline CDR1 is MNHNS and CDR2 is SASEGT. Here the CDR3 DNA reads TGTGCCAGCGTCAGCAGGGGCTATAGCTCCTACAATGAGCAGTTCTTC. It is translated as CASVSRGYSSYNEQFF.

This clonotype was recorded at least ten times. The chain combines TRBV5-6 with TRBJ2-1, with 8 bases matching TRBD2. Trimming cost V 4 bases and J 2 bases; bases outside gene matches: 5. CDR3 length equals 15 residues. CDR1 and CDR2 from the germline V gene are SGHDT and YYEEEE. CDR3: CASSPRGLAYNEQFF. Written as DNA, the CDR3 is TGTGCCAGCAGCCCCCGGGGACTAGCCTACAATGAGCAGTTCTTC.

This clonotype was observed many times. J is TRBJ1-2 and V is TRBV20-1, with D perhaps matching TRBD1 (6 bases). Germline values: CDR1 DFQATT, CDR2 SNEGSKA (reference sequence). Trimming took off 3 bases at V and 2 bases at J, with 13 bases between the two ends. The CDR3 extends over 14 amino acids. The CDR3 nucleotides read TGCAGTGCTAGTCAGGGGAGCGGAAACTATGGCTACACCTTC. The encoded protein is CSASQGSGNYGYTF.

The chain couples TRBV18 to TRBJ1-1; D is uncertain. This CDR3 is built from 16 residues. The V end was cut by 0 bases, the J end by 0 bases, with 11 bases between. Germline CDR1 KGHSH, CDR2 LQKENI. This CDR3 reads CASSPPEMGMNTEAFF. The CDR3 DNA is TGTGCCAGCTCACCACCGGAAATGGGAATGAACACTGAAGCTTTCTTT.

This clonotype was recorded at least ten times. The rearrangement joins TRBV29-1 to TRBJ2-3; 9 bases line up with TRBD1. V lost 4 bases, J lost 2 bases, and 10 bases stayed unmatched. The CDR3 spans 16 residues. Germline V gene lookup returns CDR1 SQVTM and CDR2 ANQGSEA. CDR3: CSVGKGQGSFTDTQYF. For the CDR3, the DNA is TGCAGCGTTGGAAAGGGACAGGGTTCATTCACAGATACGCAGTATTTT.

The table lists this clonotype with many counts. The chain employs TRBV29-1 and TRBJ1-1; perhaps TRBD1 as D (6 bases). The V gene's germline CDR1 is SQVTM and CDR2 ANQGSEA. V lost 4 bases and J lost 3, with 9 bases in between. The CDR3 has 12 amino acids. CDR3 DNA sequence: TGCAGCGTTGTTCACAGGGACACTGAAGCTTTCTTT. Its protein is CSVVHRDTEAFF.